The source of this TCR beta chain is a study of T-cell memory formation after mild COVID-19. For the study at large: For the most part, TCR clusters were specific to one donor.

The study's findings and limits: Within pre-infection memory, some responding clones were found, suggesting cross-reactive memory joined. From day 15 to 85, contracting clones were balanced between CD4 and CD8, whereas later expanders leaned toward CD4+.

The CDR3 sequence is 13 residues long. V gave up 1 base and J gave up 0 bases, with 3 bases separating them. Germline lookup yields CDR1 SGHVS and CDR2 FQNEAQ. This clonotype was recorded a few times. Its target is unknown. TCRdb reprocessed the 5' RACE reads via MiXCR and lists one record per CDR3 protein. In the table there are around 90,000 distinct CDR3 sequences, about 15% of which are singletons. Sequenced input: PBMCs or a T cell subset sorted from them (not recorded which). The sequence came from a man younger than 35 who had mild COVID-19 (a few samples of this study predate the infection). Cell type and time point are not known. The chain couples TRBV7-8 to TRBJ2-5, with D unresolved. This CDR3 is CASSLGNQETQYF. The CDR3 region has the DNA TGTGCCAGCAGCTTAGGTAACCAAGAGACCCAGTACTTC.